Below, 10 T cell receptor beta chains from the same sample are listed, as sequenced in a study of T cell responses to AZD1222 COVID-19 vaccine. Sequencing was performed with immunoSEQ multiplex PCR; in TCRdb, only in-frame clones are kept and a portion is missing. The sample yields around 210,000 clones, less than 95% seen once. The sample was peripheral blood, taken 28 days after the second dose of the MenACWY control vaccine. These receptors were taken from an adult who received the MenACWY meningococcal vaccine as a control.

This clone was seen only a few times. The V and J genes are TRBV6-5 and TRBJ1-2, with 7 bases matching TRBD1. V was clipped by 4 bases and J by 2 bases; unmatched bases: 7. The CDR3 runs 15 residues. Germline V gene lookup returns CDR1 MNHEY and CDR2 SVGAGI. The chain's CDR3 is CASSFGTAPNYGYTF. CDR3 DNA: TGTGCCAGCAGTTTCGGGACAGCGCCGAACTATGGCTACACCTTC.

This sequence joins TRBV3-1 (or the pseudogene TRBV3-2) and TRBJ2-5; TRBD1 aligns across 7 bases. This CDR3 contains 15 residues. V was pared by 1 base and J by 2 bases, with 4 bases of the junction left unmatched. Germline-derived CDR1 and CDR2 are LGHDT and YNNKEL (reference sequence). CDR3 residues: CASSQGRGRQETQYF. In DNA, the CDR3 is TGTGCCAGCAGCCAAGGAAGGGGGCGGCAAGAGACCCAGTACTTC.

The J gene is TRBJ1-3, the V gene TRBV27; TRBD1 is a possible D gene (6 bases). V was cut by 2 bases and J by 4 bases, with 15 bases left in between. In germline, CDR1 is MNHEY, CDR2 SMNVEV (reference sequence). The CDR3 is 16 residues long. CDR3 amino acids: CASSLTAGVRGNTIYF. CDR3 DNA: TGTGCCAGCAGTTTAACGGCAGGGGTGCGAGGAAACACCATATATTTT.

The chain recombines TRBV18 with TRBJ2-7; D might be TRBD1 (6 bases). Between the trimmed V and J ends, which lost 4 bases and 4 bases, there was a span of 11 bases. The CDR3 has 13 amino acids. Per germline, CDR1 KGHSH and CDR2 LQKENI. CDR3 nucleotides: TGTGCCAGCTCACAGCAGGGGACGTACGAGCAGTACTTC. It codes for CASSQQGTYEQYF.

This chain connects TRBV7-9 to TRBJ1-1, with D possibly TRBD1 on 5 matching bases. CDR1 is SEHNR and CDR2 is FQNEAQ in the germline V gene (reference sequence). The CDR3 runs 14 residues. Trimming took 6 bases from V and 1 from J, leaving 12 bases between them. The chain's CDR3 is CASRKNTGNTEAFF. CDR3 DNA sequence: TGTGCCAGCAGAAAAAATACAGGGAACACTGAAGCTTTCTTT.

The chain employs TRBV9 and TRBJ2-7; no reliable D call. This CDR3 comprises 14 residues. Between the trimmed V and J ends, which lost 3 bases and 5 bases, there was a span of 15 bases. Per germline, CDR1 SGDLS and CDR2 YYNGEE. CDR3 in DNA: TGTGCCAGCAGCGCCGCCTCCCGTTCGGACGAGCAGTACTTC. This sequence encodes CASSAASRSDEQYF.

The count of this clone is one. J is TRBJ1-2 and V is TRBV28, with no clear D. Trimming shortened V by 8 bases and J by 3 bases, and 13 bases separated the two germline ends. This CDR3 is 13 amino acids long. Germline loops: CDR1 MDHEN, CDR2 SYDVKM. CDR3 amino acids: CASGGHNDYGYTF. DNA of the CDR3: TGTGCCAGCGGAGGTCACAATGACTATGGCTACACCTTC.

CDR3 sequence (DNA): TGCGCCAGCAGTCAAACCGGGGCATCCGCAGGGTACTTC. Amino acid sequence: CASSQTGASAGYF. The chain has TRBV23-1 and TRBJ2-5; D may be TRBD1 or TRBD2 (5 bases each). TRBV23-1 is recorded as an ORF, its role being uncertain. The V and J ends lost 2 bases and 13 bases respectively, with 17 bases between them. The CDR3 is 13 residues long.

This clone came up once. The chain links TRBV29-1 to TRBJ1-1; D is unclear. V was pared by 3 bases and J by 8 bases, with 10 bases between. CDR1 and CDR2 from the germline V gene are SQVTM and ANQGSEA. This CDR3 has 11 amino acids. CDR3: CSVDGRAEAFF. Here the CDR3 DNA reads TGCAGCGTTGACGGGAGAGCCGAAGCTTTCTTT.

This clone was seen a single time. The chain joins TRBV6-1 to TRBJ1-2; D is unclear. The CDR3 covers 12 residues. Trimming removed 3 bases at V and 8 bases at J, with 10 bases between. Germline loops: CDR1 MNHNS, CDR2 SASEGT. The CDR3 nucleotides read TGTGCCAGCAGTGAGTGGTTGGGGGGCTACACCTTC. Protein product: CASSEWLGGYTF.